The T cell receptor beta chain described here comes from a study of blood T cell repertoires in COVID-19 (TCRdb year 2020). Notes on the research overall: Collaborator samples came from the United States, Italy and Spain and covered acute and convalescent phases of COVID-19. The prospective study material was composed of cDNA or gDNA derived from T cells, B-cell-depleted T cells, or PBMCs. Subjects who had been exposed to COVID-19, were actively infected with it, or had recovered from it provided the deeply sampled blood TCRbeta repertoires that made up the dataset. A freely available public database, intended as a resource for researchers studying the immune response to SARS-CoV-2, is where the repertoires were released. Samples were obtained from the ongoing ImmuneRACE study (first 160 participants) and from approximately 1,200 subjects provided by 6 global collaborators. Sample metadata almost always included a de-identified subject ID, COVID-19 status, age in years and sex. Where available, HLA class I and class II types were taken from metadata supplied by the sample provider and were not determined by assay-based typing. Overall study results and their limits: The amount of clinical and demographic metadata varied by source and participant and was provided uncurated.

With respect to this clone: What antigen it recognizes has not been identified. There are no base qualities to consult, and no much larger clone falls within one base.

V is reduced by 5 bases and J by 1 base, leaving a spacing of 11 bases between them. CDR1 MDHEN and CDR2 SYDVKM were looked up in the germline V gene. Taken from cysteine to phenylalanine, the CDR3 has 14 residues. The retained sequence is limited to the CDR3, 42 bases, with the frame set at the first base. The immunoSEQ Assay, a bias-controlled multiplex PCR, was used to amplify TCRbeta CDR3 regions from genomic DNA. The authors' analysis ran thus. The number of nucleated cells in each sample was estimated by amplification of reference gene primers within the assay. To quantify the absolute abundance of each unique TCRbeta CDR3 rearrangement, sequence reads were collapsed and filtered. Productive Simpson clonality was computed per sample as the square root of Simpson's diversity index over productive rearrangements. TCRdb stores this immuneACCESS table with in-frame sequences only. Part of the clones is absent; in the studies checked, under half of the shortfall reflects unresolved V genes, and no reason is known for the rest. V and J calls and clone size are those listed in that table; D and trimming were worked out from the DNA. In all, the sample holds about 27,000 clones, and roughly 88% of those were seen once. The ten most abundant clones make up 6% to 8.5% of the sample.

Collaborating institutions collected whole blood in K2EDTA tubes following their own protocols. Collaborator samples were shipped for TCRbeta analysis as frozen whole blood, isolated PBMCs, or DNA extracted from either sample type. In this chain, TRBV28 is recombined with TRBJ1-1; TRBD1 might be the D gene, on 5 matching bases. Sequencing was done on a sample of peripheral blood. This receptor was taken from a woman aged 45-60 years with active COVID-19. The CDR3 is CASSGPGGNTEAFF. DNA sequence: TGTGCCAGCAGTGGGCCCGGGGGGAACACTGAAGCTTTCTTT.